Below, 22 T cell receptor beta chains from the same sample are listed, as sequenced in a study of Graves' ophthalmopathy and Graves' hyperthyroidism. TCR beta CDR3 regions were amplified from RNA transcripts. First-round RT-PCR with HTBI primers preceded a second-round multiplex PCR. In TCRdb, the multiplex PCR reads were re-called with MiXCR into one record per CDR3 protein. Of more than 300,000 distinct CDR3 sequences listed, 15% are singletons. Source material: peripheral blood. The receptors come from a woman aged 18-35 years with stable Graves' hyperthyroidism.

This clonotype was seen ten or more times. The chain uses TRBV9 and TRBJ2-5; D is uncertain. Germline CDR1 reads SGDLS; CDR2 reads YYNGEE. The CDR3 is 13 residues long. Trimming cost V 4 bases and J 5 bases, with 12 bases left between them. CDR3 residues: CASSPPRQETQYF. The CDR3 region has the DNA TGTGCCAGCAGCCCTCCCCGGCAGGAGACCCAGTACTTC.

This sequence joins TRBV6-2 or TRBV6-3 and TRBJ1-1, with D maybe TRBD1 (6 bases). CDR1 is MNHEY, CDR2 SVGEGT, per germline. V dropped 2 bases and J dropped 3 bases, with 16 bases sitting between them. The CDR3 extends over 16 amino acids. The CDR3 coding sequence is TGTGCCAGCAGTTACGGCGGAGGGGGGGGAGACACTGAAGCTTTCTTT. It is translated as CASSYGGGGGDTEAFF.

This clonotype was seen ten or more times. The rearrangement links TRBV6-2 or TRBV6-3 to TRBJ1-5, with 8 bases that match TRBD1. There are 15 residues in the CDR3. Germline V CDR1 and CDR2: MNHEY, SVGEGT. V trimming: 3 bases; J trimming: 5 bases; junction bases outside the gene matches: 6. CDR3 loop: CASSYLQGADQPQHF. CDR3 bases: TGTGCCAGCAGTTATCTGCAGGGGGCGGATCAGCCCCAGCATTTT.

Ten or more counts support this clonotype. This chain uses TRBV7-2 with TRBJ2-5; D gene unclear. The V gene's germline CDR1 is SGHTA and CDR2 FQGNSA. The germline V and J ends were trimmed by 4 bases and 5 bases, with 11 bases remaining between them. The CDR3 has 13 residues. CDR3 sequence (DNA): TGTGCCAGCAGCTCCGACCAAGGGGAGACCCAGTACTTC. Translating it yields CASSSDQGETQYF. Full variable domain (remainder filled in from reference TRBV7-2 and TRBJ2-5): GAGVSQSPSNKVTEKGKDVELRCDPISGHTALYWYRQSLGQGLEFLIYFQGNSAPDKSGLPSDRFSAERTGGSVSTLTIQRTQQEDSAVYLCASSSDQGETQYFGPGTRLLVL.

This clonotype occurred a few times. The rearrangement links TRBV11-3 to TRBJ2-3; TRBD2 aligns across 11 bases. The germline V gene encodes CDR1 SGHNT and CDR2 YENEEA. V lost 4 bases and J lost 5; bases outside the gene matches: 8. This CDR3 region has 16 residues. CDR3 sequence (DNA): TGTGCCAGCAGCTCCTTAGCGGGGGGGCTGCAAGATACGCAGTATTTT. As protein: CASSSLAGGLQDTQYF.

Concerning this clonotype itself: Given the absence of the conserved phenylalanine or tryptophan at the CDR3 end, a read error is likely. In DNA, the CDR3 is TGTGCCAGCAGCCAAGGCCGCAGGACAGGGGTAGTTGAGCCCCAGCATGTT. It codes for CASSQGRRTGVVEPQHV. The rearrangement uses TRBV4-2 and TRBJ1-5; 9 bases fit TRBD1. CDR1 and CDR2 (germline): LGHNA, YNFKEQ. Trimming cost V 1 base and J 8 bases; bases outside gene matches: 12. The CDR3 is 17 amino acids.

The table lists this clonotype with many counts. This chain connects TRBV19 to TRBJ1-5; D might be TRBD1 (5 bases). Germline assignment: CDR1 LNHDA and CDR2 SQIVND (reference sequence). V dropped 4 bases and J dropped 2 bases, with 9 bases sitting between them. The CDR3 covers 14 residues. The CDR3 nucleotides are TGTGCCAGTAGTAGACGGGGCCGCAATCAGCCCCAGCATTTT. Protein sequence: CASSRRGRNQPQHF.

At least ten counts were recorded for this clonotype. The chain is built from TRBV12-5 and TRBJ1-5; a weak D match, TRBD1 (5 bases). Between the trimmed V and J ends, which lost 0 bases and 16 bases, there was a span of 16 bases. Germline values: CDR1 LGHNT, CDR2 FRNRAP. The length of the CDR3 is 13 residues. The CDR3 nucleotides are TGTGCTAGTGGTTTGGTAAGGCAGGGAGTCCAACATTTT. Its translation is CASGLVRQGVQHF.

This clonotype turned up a few times. The V call is TRBV5-1, the J call TRBJ1-1, with D possibly TRBD1 on 6 matching bases. This CDR3 comprises 16 residues. The germline V and J ends were trimmed by 5 bases and 1 base, with 18 bases remaining between them. Germline V CDR1 and CDR2: SGHRS, YFSETQ. The CDR3 loop reads CASRMGAGRGNTEAFF. The CDR3 DNA follows: TGCGCCAGCAGGATGGGGGCCGGGAGAGGGAACACTGAAGCTTTCTTT.

This clonotype came up many times. The CDR3 bases are TGTGCCAGCAGCCGGACGGACAGGGGTTACGAGCAGTACTTC. Amino acid sequence: CASSRTDRGYEQYF. V usage is TRBV12-3 or TRBV12-4 and J usage is TRBJ2-7, with 9 bases identical to TRBD1. This CDR3 is 14 amino acids long. Trimming removed 6 bases from V and 4 bases from J; junction bases left unmatched: 7.

The V and J genes are TRBV6-1 and TRBJ1-2, with 7 bases matching TRBD1. With V trimmed by 6 bases and J by 2 bases, 15 bases remained unmatched. This CDR3 is built from 17 residues. The germline CDR1 and CDR2 sequences are MNHNS and SASEGT. The CDR3 coding sequence is TGTGCCAGCAGCCAAACAGGGGAAGCTAATGGGAACTATGGCTACACCTTC. It yields the protein CASSQTGEANGNYGYTF.

This clonotype occurred many times. The chain has TRBV5-8 and TRBJ1-1, with D perhaps matching TRBD1 (6 bases). CDR3 length: 12 amino acids. CDR1 is SGHTS and CDR2 is YDEGEE in the germline V gene. Trimming shortened V by 4 bases and J by 9 bases, and 13 bases separated the two germline ends. CDR3 bases: TGTGCCAGCAGCCTGACAGGTATTCAAGCTTTCTTT. Translating it yields CASSLTGIQAFF. Supplemented by reference TRBV5-8 and TRBJ1-1, the full variable domain reads EAGVTQSPTHLIKTRGQQATLRCSPISGHTSVYWYQQALGLGLQFLLWYDEGEERNRGNFPPRFSGRQFPNYSSELNVNALELEDSALYLCASSLTGIQAFFGQGTRLTVV.

This clonotype has a count of ten or more. This chain uses TRBV10-3 with TRBJ2-7; 7 bases align to TRBD1. CDR3 size: 12 residues. V shed 11 bases and J 3 bases; nucleotides not matched to a gene: 7. Germline-derived CDR1 and CDR2 are ENHRY and SYGVKD. The DNA of the CDR3 is TGTGCCGCAGGACAGGCCCTCTACGAGCAGTACTTC. It translates to CAAGQALYEQYF.

This chain uses TRBV29-1 with TRBJ1-2, with D possibly TRBD1 on 5 matching bases. This CDR3 is 12 amino acids long. Trimming removed 2 bases from V and 8 bases from J, with 12 bases in between. Per the germline V gene, CDR1 is SQVTM and CDR2 is ANQGSEA. The CDR3 nucleotides are TGCAGCGTTGAATGGGGCCGGGGGGGCTACACCTTC. The encoded protein is CSVEWGRGGYTF.

This clonotype was counted many times. The chain is built from TRBV20-1 and TRBJ2-5, with 8 bases identical to TRBD1. The CDR3 loop spans 13 amino acids. From germline, CDR1 is DFQATT and CDR2 SNEGSKA (reference sequence). The V segment lost 6 bases and the J segment 4 bases; nucleotides outside the gene matches: 7. CDR3 amino acids: CSAPQGDGETQYF. The CDR3 DNA reads as TGCAGTGCCCCACAGGGGGATGGAGAGACCCAGTACTTC.

At least ten counts were recorded for this clonotype. The V and J genes are TRBV2 and TRBJ1-1; possibly TRBD1 for D (5 bases). Germline V CDR1 and CDR2: SNHLY, FYNNEI. The CDR3 extends over 15 amino acids. V was trimmed by 2 bases and J by 5 bases, leaving 15 bases between them. CDR3 loop: CASSESHRRGTEAFF. The CDR3 nucleotides are TGTGCCAGCAGTGAAAGTCACAGAAGGGGAACTGAAGCTTTCTTT. The variable domain in full, completed from reference TRBV2 and TRBJ1-1, reads EPEVTQTPSHQVTQMGQEVILRCVPISNHLYFYWYRQILGQKVEFLVSFYNNEISEKSEIFDDQFSVERPDGSNFTLKIRSTKLEDSAMYFCASSESHRRGTEAFFGQGTRLTVV.

This clonotype was seen many times. The chain is built from TRBV7-9 and TRBJ2-7, with 7 nucleotides matching TRBD1. The J segment lost 1 base and the V segment lost 6 bases, leaving 6 bases of the junction unmatched. From germline, CDR1 is SEHNR and CDR2 FQNEAQ (reference sequence). The CDR3 has 14 amino acids. Here the CDR3 reads CASSFGTASYEQYF. The CDR3 DNA is TGTGCCAGCAGTTTCGGGACAGCTTCCTACGAGCAGTACTTC.

Ten or more counts support this clonotype. This sequence joins TRBV7-9 and TRBJ1-6; TRBD1 matches at 11 bases. Unmatched junction bases numbered 9, after V lost 5 bases and J lost 9 bases. This CDR3 region has 16 residues. Germline loops: CDR1 SEHNR, CDR2 FQNEAQ (reference sequence). This CDR3 is CASSKTSGQGGSPLHF. CDR3 bases: TGTGCCAGCAGCAAGACATCGGGACAGGGGGGTTCACCCCTCCACTTT.

This clonotype was seen at least ten times. The V gene is TRBV12-3 or TRBV12-4, the J gene TRBJ2-7, with D perhaps TRBD1 (6 bases). Trimming took 6 bases from V and 3 from J, leaving 21 bases between them. The CDR3 loop spans 16 amino acids. CDR3 nucleotide sequence: TGTGCCAGCAGCCCTACAGGGTTCGTCGATATCTACGAGCAGTACTTC. Amino acid sequence: CASSPTGFVDIYEQYF.

This clonotype was detected ten times or more. The V call is TRBV12-3 or TRBV12-4, the J call TRBJ1-2, with D uncertain. V gave up 9 bases and J gave up 0 bases, with 14 bases separating them. The CDR3 is 14 residues long. CDR3 sequence (DNA): TGTGCCAGTTCTACGGGGTCTGCTAACTATGGCTACACCTTC. As protein: CASSTGSANYGYTF.

The sample holds many counts of this clonotype. The V and J genes are TRBV19 and TRBJ1-2, with 12 nucleotides matching TRBD1. There are 13 residues in the CDR3. V was clipped by 5 bases and J by 14 bases; unmatched bases: 9. Looked up from germline, CDR1 is LNHDA and CDR2 is SQIVND (reference sequence). The CDR3 sequence: CASSGRDRGPFTF. CDR3 nucleotide sequence: TGTGCCAGTAGTGGCCGGGACAGGGGGCCGTTTACCTTC.

This clonotype was seen repeatedly, ten times or more. This chain uses TRBV29-1 with TRBJ2-3; the D gene could be TRBD1 or TRBD2 (5 bases each). V was cut by 5 bases and J by 0 bases, with 12 bases left in between. The CDR3 runs 14 residues. Germline CDR1 and CDR2: SQVTM and ANQGSEA. The CDR3 sequence: CSVNGGTSTDTQYF. CDR3 DNA sequence: TGCAGCGTTAATGGGGGTACTAGCACAGATACGCAGTATTTT.